The 18 T cell receptor beta chains listed next were all sequenced from one sample in a study of cytomegalovirus exposure and HLA in healthy donors. It was with 60 Vbeta and 13 Jbeta primers that the PCR ran. Assay: immunoSEQ multiplex PCR; the TCRdb copy retains only in-frame clones and omits some. The sample has about 200,000 clones, around three quarters seen once. Sequencing was carried out using PBMCs. These receptors all come from a woman aged 25 to 39 in good health and CMV-seropositive.

The V gene is TRBV5-8, the J gene TRBJ2-1, with D possibly matching TRBD2 (6 bases). CDR3 length equals 14 residues. Trimming left V 0 bases short and J 7 bases short, with 11 bases between. The germline gives CDR1 SGHTS, CDR2 YDEGEE. The CDR3 reads CASSLGLGLNEQFF. The CDR3 DNA follows: TGTGCCAGCAGCTTGGGACTAGGGTTGAATGAGCAGTTCTTC.

The chain is built from TRBV7-3 and TRBJ1-2, with 9 bases that match TRBD1. The germline gives CDR1 SGHTA, CDR2 FQGTGA. This CDR3 is built from 16 residues. Trimming removed 5 bases from V and 5 bases from J; junction bases left unmatched: 12. CDR3 region: CASSTTGGQGRYGYTF. The CDR3, as DNA: TGTGCCAGCAGCACGACAGGGGGGCAGGGGCGATATGGCTACACCTTC.

The rearrangement joins TRBV30 to TRBJ2-4; no firm D call. The germline gives CDR1 GTSNPN, CDR2 SVGIG (reference sequence). CDR3 size: 11 residues. Trimming took 0 bases from V and 7 from J, leaving 4 bases between them. The CDR3 nucleotides read TGTGCCTGGAGTGTCGGGAACATTCAGTACTTC. This encodes CAWSVGNIQYF.

The genes are TRBV5-4 and TRBJ1-2; TRBD1 aligns across 7 bases. The CDR3 contains 13 residues. Germline CDR1 SGHNT, CDR2 YYREEE (reference sequence). Trimming took 4 bases from V and 8 from J; bases not matched to a gene: 8. The CDR3 sequence is CASSPIDREGYTF. The CDR3 bases are TGTGCCAGCAGCCCCATTGACAGGGAGGGCTACACCTTC.

The chain carries TRBV27 and TRBJ1-5; 8 bases fit TRBD1. Germline V gene lookup returns CDR1 MNHEY and CDR2 SMNVEV (reference sequence). V lost 6 bases, J lost 3 bases, and 7 bases stayed unmatched. The CDR3 contains 15 residues. The CDR3 coding sequence is TGTGCCAGCAGGCGTCAGGGGGCCCCCAATCAGCCCCAGCATTTT. Translating it yields CASRRQGAPNQPQHF.

The chain joins TRBV6-5 to TRBJ2-7; TRBD1 might be the D (6 bases). Trimming stripped 7 bases from V and 3 bases from J, with 16 bases between. Germline V CDR1 and CDR2: MNHEY, SVGAGI. The CDR3 sequence is 14 residues long. This CDR3 reads CASTFGTPNYEQYF. CDR3 nucleotides: TGTGCCAGCACCTTCGGGACACCCAACTACGAGCAGTACTTC.

The chain couples TRBV6-6 to TRBJ2-5; 7 positions match TRBD2. The J call is uncertain, as TRBJ2-7 better fits the DNA end. CDR1 MNHNY and CDR2 SVGAGI come from the germline V gene (reference sequence). This CDR3 has 15 amino acids. This chain's CDR3 is CASSYSNRGDYEQYF. The CDR3 nucleotides are TGTGCCAGCAGTTACTCGAACCGGGGGGACTACGAGCAGTACTTC.

The chain joins TRBV7-9 to TRBJ2-3; 11 bases fit TRBD1. J lost 4 bases, V lost 3 bases, and 9 bases had no gene match. In germline, CDR1 is SEHNR, CDR2 FQNEAQ (reference sequence). The CDR3 is 17 amino acids. The CDR3 region has the DNA TGTGCCAGCAGCTTTAAGGGAGGACAGGGGGCAGCAGATACGCAGTATTTT. It yields the protein CASSFKGGQGAADTQYF.

The J gene is TRBJ2-3, the V gene TRBV30; 9 positions match TRBD2. This CDR3 region has 15 residues. Germline CDR1 is GTSNPN and CDR2 is SVGIG (reference sequence). V shed 5 bases and J 6 bases; nucleotides not matched to a gene: 12. The CDR3 DNA follows: TGTGCCTGGTTAGGATCGCCTAGCGGGGAGGATACGCAGTATTTT. Protein sequence: CAWLGSPSGEDTQYF.

This chain uses TRBV5-1 with TRBJ2-3; D perhaps matches TRBD2 (5 bases). The CDR3 spans 16 residues. Looked up from germline, CDR1 is SGHRS and CDR2 is YFSETQ. The V and J ends lost 6 bases and 0 bases respectively, with 17 bases between them. The CDR3 DNA sequence: TGCGCCAGCACCTCCGGACTGGGGATTAGCACAGATACGCAGTATTTT. Translating gives CASTSGLGISTDTQYF.

CDR3 protein: CAISGIPSQGAPGYTF. The CDR3 bases are TGTGCCATCAGTGGTATACCCTCACAGGGGGCGCCTGGCTACACCTTC. The V and J genes are TRBV10-3 and TRBJ1-2; 9 bases are a match to TRBD1. V lost 4 bases and J lost 7; bases outside the gene matches: 13. There are 16 residues in the CDR3. Germline CDR1 reads ENHRY; CDR2 reads SYGVKD.

This chain uses TRBV7-2 with TRBJ2-5; 9 bases are a match to TRBD2. Germline V lookup: CDR1 SGHTA, CDR2 FQGNSA. There are 15 residues in the CDR3. The J segment lost 5 bases and the V segment lost 2 bases, leaving 6 bases of the junction unmatched. The CDR3 region is CASSLQVAGVETQYF. CDR3 nucleotides: TGTGCCAGCAGCTTACAAGTAGCGGGAGTTGAGACCCAGTACTTC.

The genes are TRBV5-1 and TRBJ2-1; 14 bases agree with TRBD2. V trimming: 4 bases; J trimming: 7 bases; junction bases outside the gene matches: 4. Per the germline V gene, CDR1 is SGHRS and CDR2 is YFSETQ. CDR3 size: 15 residues. The DNA for the CDR3 is TGCGCCAGCAGCCCCGGGACTAGCGGGGGTAATGAGCAGTTCTTC. Translating it yields CASSPGTSGGNEQFF.

This clone was observed a single time. The chain's CDR3 is CASSLGQQALANYGYTF. The CDR3 DNA sequence: TGCGCCAGCAGCTTGGGCCAACAGGCGTTAGCTAACTATGGCTACACCTTC. The chain combines TRBV5-1 with TRBJ1-2; tentative D call: TRBD1 (5 bases). Germline lookup yields CDR1 SGHRS and CDR2 YFSETQ. With 0 bases removed from V and 0 bases from J, the gap between germline ends came to 15 bases. This CDR3 comprises 17 residues.

The rearrangement uses TRBV6-5 and TRBJ2-7; D might be TRBD1 (6 bases). The ends were cut back, 6 bases at V and 6 bases at J, with 21 bases in the middle. Germline V gene lookup returns CDR1 MNHEY and CDR2 SVGAGI. The CDR3 contains 15 residues. The CDR3 region has the DNA TGTGCCAGCAGGTACCGGGACACCTCTCAGGGCGAGCAGTACTTC. Its translation: CASRYRDTSQGEQYF.

The chain recombines TRBV5-3 with TRBJ2-5; TRBD1 might be the D (5 bases). TRBV5-3 is reported as an ORF; its role is uncertain. This CDR3 has 12 amino acids. Trimming removed 6 bases at V and 5 bases at J, with 11 bases between. DNA for the CDR3: TGTGCCAGAATCCCAGGGCGGGAGACCCAGTACTTC. Its translation is CARIPGRETQYF.

V is TRBV29-1 and J is TRBJ2-1, with D perhaps TRBD1 (5 bases). This CDR3 comprises 15 residues. Germline CDR1 and CDR2: SQVTM and ANQGSEA. V lost 3 bases and J lost 7, with 19 bases in between. This CDR3 reads CSVDPVKGRLNEQFF. The CDR3 DNA reads TGCAGCGTTGATCCGGTTAAGGGGCGTTTGAATGAGCAGTTCTTC.

The chain links TRBV6-1 to TRBJ1-6; TRBD1 agrees at 9 bases. The length of the CDR3 is 15 residues. Germline CDR1 and CDR2: MNHNS and SASEGT. With V trimmed by 4 bases and J by 6 bases, 4 bases remained unmatched. The CDR3 DNA reads as TGTGCCAGCAGTGTTACAGGGGGCGGTAATTCACCCCTCCACTTT. It is translated as CASSVTGGGNSPLHF.